The present T cell receptor (beta chain) was sequenced within a study of blood T cell repertoires in COVID-19. Study context: Sources were T cells, B-cell-depleted T cells, or PBMCs; the material itself was cDNA or gDNA.

After removal of 3 bases from V and 1 base from J, the junction contained 1 base not matched to a gene. CDR3 length: 14 residues. Germline assignment: CDR1 KGHSH and CDR2 LQKENI. Cohort 3 donors were reported recovered after two negative PCRs, clearance, or symptom resolution. Sequenced by immunoSEQ multiplex PCR; TCRdb stores in-frame clones only, minus some. The table shows 450,000 to 500,000 clones, with less than 90% occurring only once. Sequenced sample: PBMCs or T cells enriched from blood (not recorded which). The chain is built from TRBV18 and TRBJ2-3, with 7 bases lining up with TRBD1. The TCR comes from a woman in her sixties who had recovered from COVID-19. The CDR3 region has the DNA TGTGCCAGCTCACCTGACAGGGGCACAGATACGCAGTATTTT. This gives the protein CASSPDRGTDTQYF.